This passage covers 24 T cell receptor beta chains from one sample sequenced in a study of cytomegalovirus exposure and HLA in healthy donors. Use of 60 Vbeta and 13 Jbeta primers characterized the PCR. Clones were read by immunoSEQ multiplex PCR, and TCRdb kept only the in-frame ones, dropping some. The sample has more than 50,000 clones, about 71% seen once. Sequences were obtained from PBMCs. The source is a woman in her fifties or sixties in good health and CMV-seropositive.

This clone was counted a few times. This rearrangement joins TRBV18 to TRBJ1-1; weak D call: TRBD1 (6 bases). The germline gives CDR1 KGHSH, CDR2 LQKENI. V lost 4 bases and J lost 8, with 14 bases in between. This CDR3 region has 13 residues. CDR3 in amino acids: CASSQRQVEEAFF. The CDR3 nucleotides are TGTGCCAGCTCACAACGACAGGTCGAGGAAGCTTTCTTT.

V gene TRBV28 combines with J gene TRBJ2-3; no firm D call. The CDR3 has 16 residues. Germline assignment: CDR1 MDHEN and CDR2 SYDVKM. V shed 6 bases and J shed 2 bases, with 18 bases lying between them. The CDR3 nucleotides read TGTGCCAGCAGCTCCCGCCGTGAGTTCAACACAGATACGCAGTATTTT. Translated, it gives CASSSRREFNTDTQYF.

This sequence joins TRBV2 and TRBJ2-5, with 11 bases aligning to TRBD2. CDR3 length equals 14 residues. Looked up from germline, CDR1 is SNHLY and CDR2 is FYNNEI. V dropped 6 bases and J dropped 3; count of bases not matched to a gene: 3. CDR3 sequence: CASRKGLAEETQYF. The CDR3 bases are TGTGCCAGCAGAAAGGGACTAGCGGAAGAGACCCAGTACTTC.

The chain couples TRBV7-9 to TRBJ1-3; D remains unclear. CDR1 is SEHNR, CDR2 FQNEAQ, per germline (reference sequence). The length of the CDR3 is 15 residues. V lost 5 bases and J lost 3, with 14 bases in between. In nucleotides, the CDR3 is TGTGCCAGCAGCCCAGAAGGGAGTCTTGGAAACACCATATATTTT. This gives the protein CASSPEGSLGNTIYF.

The rearrangement uses TRBV29-1 and TRBJ1-2, with 7 bases aligning to TRBD1. Germline V gene sequence: CDR1 SQVTM, CDR2 ANQGSEA. The V and J ends lost 6 bases and 7 bases, in that order; junction bases with no gene match: 8. The CDR3 loop spans 12 amino acids. The CDR3 loop is CSVRQGNFGYTF. CDR3 DNA sequence: TGCAGCGTGCGACAGGGAAATTTTGGCTACACCTTC.

This rearrangement joins TRBV10-3 to TRBJ2-3, with TRBD2 as a possible D gene (7 bases). Germline lookup yields CDR1 ENHRY and CDR2 SYGVKD. This CDR3 contains 17 residues. The V end was cut by 4 bases, the J end by 3 bases, with 20 bases between. CDR3 sequence (DNA): TGTGCCATCAGTGGGGGGGGTTGGGGGCCCGATACAGATACGCAGTATTTT. Translated: CAISGGGWGPDTDTQYF.

This clone came up a few times. The chain links TRBV29-1 to TRBJ2-5; the match to TRBD2 covers 8 bases. CDR1 and CDR2 (germline): SQVTM, ANQGSEA. The CDR3 covers 15 residues. The J segment lost 7 bases and the V segment lost 1 base, leaving 11 bases of the junction unmatched. CDR3 coding DNA: TGCAGCGTTGAAGTTAGCGGGGCCCTCTCGGGGACCCAGTACTTC. Translating gives CSVEVSGALSGTQYF. Looking up the rest from reference TRBV29-1 and TRBJ2-5 gives the full variable domain: SAVISQKPSRDICQRGTSLTIQCQVDSQVTMMFWYRQQPGQSLTLIATANQGSEATYESGFVIDKFPISRPNLTFSTLTVSNMSPEDSSIYLCSVEVSGALSGTQYFGPGTRLLVL.

V gene TRBV7-8 combines with J gene TRBJ2-2; no firm D call. CDR3 length: 14 amino acids. Germline CDR1 reads SGHVS; CDR2 reads FQNEAQ. V was cut by 1 base and J by 4 bases, with 7 bases left in between. The CDR3 here is CASSLDSGTGELFF. The CDR3, as DNA: TGTGCCAGCAGCTTAGATAGTGGCACCGGGGAGCTGTTTTTT.

This clone was seen only once. This rearrangement joins TRBV7-9 to TRBJ2-5; 8 bases are shared with TRBD1. After removal of 5 bases from V and 3 bases from J, the junction contained 2 bases not matched to a gene. CDR1 and CDR2 from the germline V gene are SEHNR and FQNEAQ (reference sequence). This CDR3 region has 13 residues. The CDR3 spells CASSQDREETQYF. The CDR3 bases are TGTGCCAGCAGCCAGGACAGGGAAGAGACCCAGTACTTC.

This clone was seen a single time. The chain is built from TRBV11-3 and TRBJ2-7, with TRBD1 as a possible D gene (5 bases). The CDR3 is made up of 11 amino acids. Per germline, CDR1 SGHNT and CDR2 YENEEA. V lost 5 bases and J 4 bases, leaving 6 bases between the germline ends. This chain's CDR3 is CASSAGYEQYF. The CDR3, as DNA: TGTGCCAGCAGCGCAGGGTACGAGCAGTACTTC. The full variable domain, completed using reference TRBV11-3 and TRBJ2-7, is EAGVVQSPRYKIIEKKQPVAFWCNPISGHNTLYWYLQNLGQGPELLIRYENEEAVDDSQLPKDRFSAERLKGVDSTLKIQPAELGDSAVYLCASSAGYEQYFGPGTRLTVT.

The chain has TRBV19 and TRBJ2-7, with unresolved D. Germline-derived CDR1 and CDR2 are LNHDA and SQIVND (reference sequence). The CDR3 is made up of 9 amino acids. V lost 6 bases to trimming and J lost 5 bases, with 2 bases between them. This CDR3 reads CASSNEQYF. CDR3 DNA: TGTGCCAGTAGCAACGAGCAGTACTTC.

The chain has TRBV25-1 and TRBJ1-4, with 12 bases lining up with TRBD1. The CDR3 has 16 residues. J gave up 8 bases and V 8 bases, and 12 bases lay outside the gene matches. Germline-derived CDR1 and CDR2 are MGHDK and SYGVNS. CDR3 sequence (DNA): TGTGCCAGCTCTCCGGGACAGGGGGCGACTAGGGAAAAACTGTTTTTT. This codes for CASSPGQGATREKLFF.

This clone was picked up one time. V and J are TRBV6-7 and TRBJ2-5; TRBD2 aligns across 10 bases. TRBV6-7 is designated an ORF whose function remains uncertain. The CDR3 is 17 residues long. V shed 4 bases, J shed 0 bases, and the junction held 8 bases outside the gene matches. CDR3 bases: TGTGCCAGCAGTTGTAGCGGGGGGCGACTGTACCAAGAGACCCAGTACTTC. Amino acid sequence: CASSCSGGRLYQETQYF.

The count of this clone is one. The V gene is TRBV11-1, the J gene TRBJ2-2, with D perhaps matching TRBD2 (5 bases). From germline, CDR1 is SGHAT and CDR2 FQDESV (reference sequence). The CDR3 extends over 16 amino acids. Trimming removed 1 base at V and 1 base at J, with 10 bases between. The CDR3: CASSLGRSGNTGELFF. CDR3 coding DNA: TGTGCCAGCAGCTTAGGGCGAAGCGGGAACACCGGGGAGCTGTTTTTT. The full variable domain, rest sourced from reference TRBV11-1 and TRBJ2-2, is EAEVAQSPRYKITEKSQAVAFWCDPISGHATLYWYRQILGQGPELLVQFQDESVVDDSQLPKDRFSAERLKGVDSTLKIQPAELGDSAMYLCASSLGRSGNTGELFFGEGSRLTVL.

This clone was counted between two and nine times. The chain has TRBV4-1 and TRBJ2-1; TRBD2 is a possible D gene (5 bases). Trimming took 3 bases from V and 3 from J, leaving 9 bases between them. The germline CDR1 and CDR2 sequences are MGHRA and YSYEKL. The CDR3 runs to 14 residues. The chain's CDR3 is CASSQGTSYNEQFF. In nucleotides, the CDR3 is TGCGCCAGCAGCCAGGGAACTAGCTACAATGAGCAGTTCTTC.

This rearrangement joins TRBV19 to TRBJ1-1; 7 nucleotides align to TRBD1. Germline values: CDR1 LNHDA, CDR2 SQIVND (reference sequence). V was clipped by 6 bases and J by 5 bases; unmatched bases: 3. The CDR3 covers 12 residues. CDR3 sequence reads: CASRIQGTEAFF. CDR3 coding DNA: TGTGCCAGTAGGATACAGGGGACTGAAGCTTTCTTT.

V and J are TRBV5-1 and TRBJ2-2; D might be TRBD2 (7 bases). This CDR3 is 16 amino acids long. The germline CDR1 and CDR2 sequences are SGHRS and YFSETQ. Trimming took off 2 bases at V and 2 bases at J, with 13 bases between the two ends. This CDR3 is CASSLEGGTNTGELFF. CDR3 sequence (DNA): TGCGCCAGCAGCTTAGAGGGGGGGACAAACACCGGGGAGCTGTTTTTT.

The rearrangement joins TRBV28 to TRBJ2-1; perhaps TRBD2 as D (6 bases). Germline V gene lookup returns CDR1 MDHEN and CDR2 SYDVKM. V was clipped by 4 bases and J by 4 bases, with 11 bases between them. The CDR3 has 14 amino acids. This CDR3 is CASSWEDIYNEQFF. Written as DNA, the CDR3 is TGTGCCAGCAGTTGGGAGGACATATACAATGAGCAGTTCTTC.

This clone was counted between two and nine times. This chain connects TRBV6-6 to TRBJ1-2; D is possibly TRBD1 (6 bases). The CDR3 consists of 12 residues. V shed 7 bases and J shed 4 bases, with 10 bases lying between them. Germline CDR1 reads MNHNY; CDR2 reads SVGAGI (reference sequence). The CDR3 coding sequence is TGTGCCAGCAACACAGGGACCTATGGCTACACCTTC. Translating it yields CASNTGTYGYTF.

The chain combines TRBV7-6 with TRBJ2-7; D remains unclear. The CDR3 length is 13 residues. V was pared by 3 bases and J by 4 bases, with 10 bases between. Germline CDR1 and CDR2: SGHVS and FNYEAQ. CDR3 nucleotides: TGTGCCAGCAGCTTGCAAACAGATTACGAGCAGTACTTC. This encodes CASSLQTDYEQYF.

The V call is TRBV19, the J call TRBJ1-2; tentative D call: TRBD1 (6 bases). Germline values: CDR1 LNHDA, CDR2 SQIVND (reference sequence). With 7 bases removed from V and 7 bases from J, the gap between germline ends came to 16 bases. The CDR3 totals 13 residues. The CDR3 region is CASTEGLGGGYTF. CDR3 DNA sequence: TGTGCCAGTACAGAAGGATTAGGGGGTGGCTACACCTTC.

This rearrangement joins TRBV5-4 to TRBJ2-7; 7 bases map to TRBD1. The CDR3 has 15 residues. The trim removed 4 bases at V and 2 bases at J, leaving 9 bases unmatched. Germline V CDR1 and CDR2: SGHNT, YYREEE (reference sequence). CDR3 amino acids: CASSTHRGQTYEQYF. CDR3 sequence (DNA): TGTGCCAGCAGCACGCACAGGGGACAAACCTACGAGCAGTACTTC.

Comments on this clone: One end of the junction is discordant with germline, which a read error may explain. This chain's CDR3 is CAGSWRGQVELFF. As DNA, the CDR3 is TGTGCCGGCAGCTGGAGGGGGCAGGTGGAGCTGTTTTTT. The V and J genes are TRBV5-4 and TRBJ2-2; TRBD1 might be the D (7 bases). Germline CDR1 is SGHNT and CDR2 is YYREEE (reference sequence). The CDR3 is made up of 13 amino acids.

V is TRBV6-1 and J is TRBJ1-1; D unclear. Deletions cut 5 bases from V and 1 base from J, with 14 bases between. Germline V gene lookup returns CDR1 MNHNS and CDR2 SASEGT. CDR3 length: 15 amino acids. The CDR3 here is CASSSHSSQNTEAFF. As DNA, the CDR3 is TGTGCCAGCAGTTCCCACAGCTCCCAGAACACTGAAGCTTTCTTT.